This T cell receptor beta chain was obtained from a study of T cells expressing NK-cell markers. About the study: In the group of eight sequenced donors, seven were HCMV-seropositive and one was seronegative. Study-wide results and limits: CD8+ T cells in six or seven donors included dominant NKG2C+ clonotypes at roughly 1.0-8%.

Of note for this clonotype: The antigen remains undetermined.

TCRdb reprocessed the 5' RACE reads and reports one entry per CDR3 protein, with no DNA. The specimen's table records approximately 420,000 distinct CDR3 sequences. Sequenced input: blood T cells: a sorted CD56 or NKG2C T cell subset, CD4+ or CD8+ T cells, or bulk PBMC T cells (not recorded which). The origin of this receptor is a woman in her forties or fifties in good health.

The CDR3 reads CASSIGAGGTGELFF. The chain carries TRBV21-1 and TRBJ2-2; the D gene TCRdb calls, TRBD1, cannot be checked with no DNA. TRBV21-1 is labeled a pseudogene. The CDR3 sequence is 15 residues long.